The rows below give T cell receptor beta chains drawn from one sample of a study of CD8+ T cells in alopecia areata. Measured with immunoSEQ multiplex PCR; TCRdb has only the in-frame clones, and not every one. This sample has roughly 100,000 clones, with roughly 50% found just once. Sample: CD4+ T cells sorted from blood. The receptor set was obtained from a human donor in good health. Both conserved end residues are part of each CDR3. The D gene is left open where the match is weak. The listing skips clone size in some rows; elsewhere it reads once, few, many or a size class.

cdr3_aa,cdr3_nt,d_call,j_call,v_call,clone_size
CASRRAATSYEQYF,TGTGCCAGTAGAAGGGCAGCGACCTCCTACGAGCAGTACTTC,.,TRBJ2-7,TRBV6-1,few
CASSSPGTGGSYGYTF,TGTGCCAGCAGTTCACCCGGGACAGGGGGATCTTATGGCTACACCTTC,TRBD1,TRBJ1-2,TRBV28,.
CASSPDGDRTYEQYF,TGTGCCAGCAGCCCGGACGGGGACAGAACCTACGAGCAGTACTTC,TRBD1,TRBJ2-7,TRBV5-4,few
CASFSRAAHYGYTF,TGTGCCAGCTTTTCACGGGCAGCCCACTATGGCTACACCTTC,.,TRBJ1-2,TRBV6-1,.
CAWQGASSQPQHF,TGTGCCTGGCAGGGGGCTTCGAGTCAGCCCCAGCATTTT,TRBD1,TRBJ1-5,TRBV30,.
CASSLASAGTQYF,TGTGCCAGCAGCTTAGCGTCGGCAGGGACCCAGTACTTC,.,TRBJ2-5,TRBV7-3,.
CASSPPLSLSLQETQYF,TGTGCCAGCTCACCACCGCTTTCACTCAGCCTCCAAGAGACCCAGTACTTC,.,TRBJ2-5,TRBV18,few
CASSLVPAPNQPQHF,TGCGCCAGCAGCTTGGTGCCGGCCCCCAATCAGCCCCAGCATTTT,.,TRBJ1-5,TRBV5-1,.
CASSSKQGSEQYF,TGTGCCAGCAGCTCCAAACAGGGCTCCGAGCAGTACTTC,.,TRBJ2-7,TRBV4-2,few
CASSLVLGSYEQYF,TGTGCCAGCAGCCTTGTGTTGGGATCCTACGAGCAGTACTTC,.,TRBJ2-7,TRBV14,once
CASSHVGGTGYTF,TGTGCCAGCAGCCACGTGGGGGGCACTGGCTACACCTTC,.,TRBJ1-2,TRBV27,.